These 28 T cell receptor beta chains share one sample of origin, sequenced in a study of shared clonotypes between healthy human individuals. Some clones are missing from TCRdb's copy, which holds only in-frame ones; the method was immunoSEQ multiplex PCR. This table holds about 2.3 million clones, around 93% found once. Specimen: naive CD4+ T cells from PBMCs. The subset here: CD45RA+ positively selected. The receptors originated from a man between 18 and 29 years old in good health. Some clones in this sample may be carry-over from other donors' samples.

The CDR3 sequence is CASSGRQGDEKLFF. The CDR3, as DNA: TGTGCCAGCAGCGGCCGACAGGGTGACGAAAAACTGTTTTTT. V gene TRBV9 combines with J gene TRBJ1-4; 7 bases are shared with TRBD1. The CDR3 contains 14 residues. Unmatched junction bases numbered 7, after V lost 3 bases and J lost 8 bases. The germline V gene encodes CDR1 SGDLS and CDR2 YYNGEE.

The CDR3 sequence is CASSPVRLDSYEQYF. The CDR3 DNA follows: TGTGCCAGCAGCCCGGTGAGGCTAGACTCCTACGAGCAGTACTTC. The chain employs TRBV7-9 and TRBJ2-7, with D hard to call. Germline CDR1 reads SEHNR; CDR2 reads FQNEAQ (reference sequence). The CDR3 loop spans 15 amino acids. V lost 5 bases and J lost 0, with 14 bases in between.

This sequence joins TRBV5-1 and TRBJ2-5; weak D call: TRBD1 (6 bases). The V end was cut by 7 bases, the J end by 7 bases, with 17 bases between. The CDR3 runs to 13 residues. From germline, CDR1 is SGHRS and CDR2 YFSETQ. The CDR3 nucleotides are TGCGCCAGCCTAGGAGGCCTACAGGGGACCCAGTACTTC. Its protein product is CASLGGLQGTQYF. Variable domain in full (rest from reference TRBV5-1 and TRBJ2-5): KAGVTQTPRYLIKTRGQQVTLSCSPISGHRSVSWYQQTPGQGLQFLFEYFSETQRNKGNFPGRFSGRQFSNSRSEMNVSTLELGDSALYLCASLGGLQGTQYFGPGTRLLVL.

The gene calls are TRBV5-1 and TRBJ2-5, with 8 positions matching TRBD2. The junction had 6 bases not matched to a gene; V was cut back by 4 bases and J by 4 bases. CDR3 length equals 14 residues. Germline CDR1 and CDR2: SGHRS and YFSETQ. The CDR3 loop reads CASSPMLAGETQYF. CDR3 in DNA: TGCGCCAGCAGCCCCATGCTAGCGGGAGAGACCCAGTACTTC.

J is TRBJ1-1 and V is TRBV6-1; possibly TRBD1 for D (6 bases). Trimming left V 6 bases short and J 7 bases short, with 15 bases between. This CDR3 is built from 13 residues. Germline V lookup: CDR1 MNHNS, CDR2 SASEGT. CDR3 in DNA: TGTGCCAGCAGACTTACAGGGTTGGGTGAAGCTTTCTTT. Its translation: CASRLTGLGEAFF.

The chain links TRBV5-6 to TRBJ2-7, with 7 bases identical to TRBD1. Germline loops: CDR1 SGHDT, CDR2 YYEEEE. The CDR3 contains 13 residues. With 4 bases clipped from V and 12 bases from J, the junction kept 13 bases outside the gene matches. The CDR3 region is CASSPSARTGVYF. DNA for the CDR3: TGTGCCAGCAGCCCATCGGCGAGGACAGGCGTGTACTTC.

The chain joins TRBV11-2 to TRBJ2-2; no reliable D call. Germline V gene data show CDR1 as SGHAT and CDR2 as FQNNGV. V was pared by 0 bases and J by 0 bases, with 8 bases between. The CDR3 contains 16 residues. The CDR3 region has the DNA TGTGCCAGCAGCTTAGATCGTCCCCCGAACACCGGGGAGCTGTTTTTT. Amino acid sequence: CASSLDRPPNTGELFF.

This chain links TRBV2 with TRBJ2-2; D possibly corresponds to TRBD1 (5 bases). The ends were cut back, 7 bases at V and 0 bases at J, with 12 bases in the middle. CDR1 SNHLY and CDR2 FYNNEI come from the germline V gene. The CDR3 totals 15 residues. The CDR3 DNA sequence: TGTGCCAGCAATGCCGTACAGGCGAACACCGGGGAGCTGTTTTTT. It is translated as CASNAVQANTGELFF.

The CDR3: CASSLSGTQYF. CDR3 bases: TGTGCCAGCAGTTTATCGGGGACCCAGTACTTC. The rearrangement joins TRBV28 to TRBJ2-5, with D unresolved. This CDR3 contains 11 residues. V lost 1 base and J 7 bases, leaving 4 bases between the germline ends. CDR1 and CDR2 (germline): MDHEN, SYDVKM.

The chain uses TRBV7-2 and TRBJ2-4; maybe TRBD1 (5 bases). The length of the CDR3 is 15 residues. Germline V gene lookup returns CDR1 SGHTA and CDR2 FQGNSA. V shed 5 bases and J shed 2 bases, with 13 bases lying between them. Written as DNA, the CDR3 is TGTGCCAGCAGCGTCGGTGGGGCTACCAAAAACATTCAGTACTTC. Its protein product is CASSVGGATKNIQYF.

The chain couples TRBV7-9 to TRBJ1-5; D gene uncertain. This CDR3 is built from 14 residues. V was pared by 5 bases and J by 1 base, with 9 bases between. The germline V gene has CDR1 SEHNR and CDR2 FQNEAQ (reference sequence). CDR3 region: CASSRTESNQPQHF. The CDR3 DNA reads as TGTGCCAGCAGCCGTACAGAGAGCAATCAGCCCCAGCATTTT.

J is TRBJ2-3 and V is TRBV27, with 8 bases lining up with TRBD2. The CDR3 runs to 17 residues. Per the germline V gene, CDR1 is MNHEY and CDR2 is SMNVEV (reference sequence). V trimming: 0 bases; J trimming: 7 bases; junction bases outside the gene matches: 12. This CDR3 is CASSLSPGGAGGHTQYF. The CDR3 nucleotides are TGTGCCAGCAGTTTATCACCGGGGGGGGCGGGAGGACATACGCAGTATTTT.

The V gene is TRBV19, the J gene TRBJ2-5, with 8 bases identical to TRBD1. The CDR3 is made up of 15 amino acids. Germline V gene data show CDR1 as LNHDA and CDR2 as SQIVND (reference sequence). After removal of 3 bases from V and 2 bases from J, the junction contained 5 bases not matched to a gene. The CDR3 reads CASSMRRTGQETQYF. The CDR3 region has the DNA TGTGCCAGTAGTATGCGCCGGACAGGGCAAGAGACCCAGTACTTC. Full variable domain (rest looked up from reference TRBV19 and TRBJ2-5): DGGITQSPKYLFRKEGQNVTLSCEQNLNHDAMYWYRQDPGQGLRLIYYSQIVNDFQKGDIAEGYSVSREKKESFPLTVTSAQKNPTAFYLCASSMRRTGQETQYFGPGTRLLVL.

The gene calls are TRBV10-1 and TRBJ1-5, with D maybe TRBD1 (5 bases). The CDR3 has 14 residues. CDR1 WNHNN and CDR2 SYGVQD come from the germline V gene (reference sequence). The V gene lost 5 bases and the J gene lost 6 bases, with 14 bases spanning the gap. CDR3 nucleotide sequence: TGCGCCAGCAGTCCCGGGGGAGTTACTCAGCCCCAGCATTTT. This sequence encodes CASSPGGVTQPQHF.

This chain uses TRBV11-2 with TRBJ2-1; tentatively, D is TRBD2 (7 bases). V was cut by 0 bases and J by 9 bases, with 15 bases left in between. The CDR3 is made up of 15 amino acids. Germline V gives CDR1 SGHAT, CDR2 FQNNGV. CDR3 sequence reads: CASSLEPAGQREQFF. The CDR3 DNA reads as TGTGCCAGCAGCTTAGAACCAGCGGGACAACGTGAGCAGTTCTTC.

The rearrangement links TRBV27 to TRBJ2-3; D is perhaps TRBD1 (6 bases). CDR1 is MNHEY and CDR2 is SMNVEV in the germline V gene (reference sequence). This CDR3 has 13 residues. V dropped 5 bases and J dropped 5 bases, with 11 bases sitting between them. CDR3 in DNA: TGTGCCAGCAGTAAACAGGGTGGAGATACGCAGTATTTT. It encodes CASSKQGGDTQYF.

V and J are TRBV10-3 and TRBJ1-5, with TRBD1 matching over 7 bases. Trimming took 10 bases from V and 4 from J; bases not matched to a gene: 7. CDR1 and CDR2 from the germline V gene are ENHRY and SYGVKD. The CDR3 is 13 amino acids. The CDR3 sequence is CASRQGLNQPQHF. CDR3 in DNA: TGTGCCAGTCGACAGGGCCTGAATCAGCCCCAGCATTTT.

As regards this clone: Mismatch with germline at one junction end may stem from a read error. The gene calls are TRBV29-1 and TRBJ2-2, with 9 bases identical to TRBD2. The germline CDR1 and CDR2 sequences are SQVTM and ANQGSEA. The length of the CDR3 is 15 residues. CDR3 nucleotide sequence: TGCAGCGGTGAAAGACTAGCGGACGACACCGGGGAGCTGTTTTTT. Its protein product is CSGERLADDTGELFF.

Comments on this clone: Different DNA sequences within this sample yield the same CDR3. The chain recombines TRBV27 with TRBJ1-1; 7 nucleotides line up with TRBD1. V lost 6 bases and J lost 5; bases outside the gene matches: 6. The CDR3 is 13 amino acids. CDR1 and CDR2 from the germline V gene are MNHEY and SMNVEV (reference sequence). CDR3 DNA: TGTGCCAGCAGCCCCAGGGGGAGGACTGAAGCTTTCTTT. Translation gives CASSPRGRTEAFF.

This clone was detected a few times. Other DNA sequences within the sample encode an identical CDR3. The V gene is TRBV5-1, the J gene TRBJ1-1; no firm D call. The V gene lost 4 bases and the J gene lost 2 bases, with 6 bases spanning the gap. This CDR3 has 12 amino acids. Per germline, CDR1 SGHRS and CDR2 YFSETQ. In nucleotides, the CDR3 is TGCGCCAGCAGCCACGGTAACACTGAAGCTTTCTTT. This translates into CASSHGNTEAFF.

The chain uses TRBV2 and TRBJ1-1; a possible D gene is TRBD1 (6 bases). Trimming shortened V by 5 bases and J by 4 bases, and 20 bases separated the two germline ends. This CDR3 contains 16 residues. Germline CDR1 and CDR2: SNHLY and FYNNEI. The CDR3 is CASSNTGLRALTEAFF. CDR3 sequence (DNA): TGTGCCAGCAGTAATACAGGGTTGCGGGCGCTCACTGAAGCTTTCTTT.

This chain joins TRBV11-2 and TRBJ1-1; 7 bases align to TRBD1. The germline V gene encodes CDR1 SGHAT and CDR2 FQNNGV. Trimming removed 4 bases from V and 8 bases from J; junction bases left unmatched: 10. The CDR3 runs 14 residues. The CDR3 region has the DNA TGTGCCAGCAGCTCACGGACAGGCGGGGGGGAAGCTTTCTTT. This sequence encodes CASSSRTGGGEAFF.

The chain links TRBV30 to TRBJ2-2, with TRBD1 matching over 8 bases. Per germline, CDR1 GTSNPN and CDR2 SVGIG (reference sequence). The V gene end was trimmed by 4 bases and the J gene end by 6 bases; junction bases not matched to a gene: 10. The CDR3 contains 15 residues. In DNA, the CDR3 is TGTGCCTGGACCCAGTGGGACAGGCGCCCCGGGGAGCTGTTTTTT. Translation gives CAWTQWDRRPGELFF.

This chain joins TRBV27 and TRBJ1-1; D gene ambiguous. CDR1 is MNHEY and CDR2 is SMNVEV in the germline V gene (reference sequence). This CDR3 has 16 amino acids. The V end lost 2 bases, the J end lost 0 bases, and 13 bases lay between the germline ends. The CDR3 DNA reads TGTGCCAGCAGTTTACGGGGTTTGGGTTTGAACACTGAAGCTTTCTTT. This encodes CASSLRGLGLNTEAFF.

The chain uses TRBV28 and TRBJ2-2; D remains unclear. V lost 6 bases and J lost 1, with 9 bases in between. In germline, CDR1 is MDHEN, CDR2 SYDVKM. The CDR3 is 14 residues long. The CDR3: CASRSLGNTGELFF. The CDR3 DNA reads as TGTGCCAGCAGGTCCTTGGGGAACACCGGGGAGCTGTTTTTT.

The CDR3 bases are TGTGCCAGCAGGGGACAGGGGCCGATTAGGGAGCAGTTCTTC. Residues: CASRGQGPIREQFF. V gene TRBV6-5 combines with J gene TRBJ2-1; the match to TRBD1 covers 10 bases. Germline V lookup: CDR1 MNHEY, CDR2 SVGAGI. The CDR3 sequence is 14 residues long. V trimming: 6 bases; J trimming: 10 bases; junction bases outside the gene matches: 9.

The rearrangement links TRBV18 to TRBJ2-2; 9 bases line up with TRBD1. Trimming cost V 1 base and J 6 bases; bases outside gene matches: 15. From germline, CDR1 is KGHSH and CDR2 LQKENI. This CDR3 region has 19 residues. As DNA, the CDR3 is TGTGCCAGCTCACCACTCCAACAGGGGGCAATCCCTTCATCCGGGGAGCTGTTTTTT. This codes for CASSPLQQGAIPSSGELFF. The whole variable domain, filled in from reference TRBV18 and TRBJ2-2, reads NAGVMQNPRHLVRRRGQEARLRCSPMKGHSHVYWYRQLPEEGLKFMVYLQKENIIDESGMPKERFSAEFPKEGPSILRIQQVVRGDSAAYFCASSPLQQGAIPSSGELFFGEGSRLTVL.

A remark on this clone: Other DNA sequences in the same sample also yield this CDR3. The chain combines TRBV5-1 with TRBJ1-4, with D uncertain. In germline, CDR1 is SGHRS, CDR2 YFSETQ. This CDR3 spans 13 amino acids. Trimming removed 1 base from V and 8 bases from J, with 9 bases in between. Written as DNA, the CDR3 is TGCGCCAGCAGCTTGATGGGAGGGGAAAAACTGTTTTTT. Translating gives CASSLMGGEKLFF.